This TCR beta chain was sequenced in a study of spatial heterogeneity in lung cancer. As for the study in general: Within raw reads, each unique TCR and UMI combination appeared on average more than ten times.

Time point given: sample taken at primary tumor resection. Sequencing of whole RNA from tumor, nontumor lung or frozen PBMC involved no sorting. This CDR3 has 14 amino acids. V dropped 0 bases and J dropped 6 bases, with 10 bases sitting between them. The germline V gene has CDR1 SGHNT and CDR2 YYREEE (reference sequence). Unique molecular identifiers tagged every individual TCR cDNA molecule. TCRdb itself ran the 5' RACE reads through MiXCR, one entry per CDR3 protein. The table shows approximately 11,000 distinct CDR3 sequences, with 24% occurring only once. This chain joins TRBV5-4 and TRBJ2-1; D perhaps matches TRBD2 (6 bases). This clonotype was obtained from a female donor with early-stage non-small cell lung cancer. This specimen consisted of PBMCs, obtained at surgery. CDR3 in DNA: TGTGCCAGCAGCTTGGGCCTAGCGTCCAATGAGCAGTTCTTC. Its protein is CASSLGLASNEQFF.